Below are 22 T cell receptor beta chains sequenced from a single sample in a study of shared clonotypes between healthy human individuals. The table came from immunoSEQ multiplex PCR; TCRdb's copy has only in-frame clones and leaves some out. The sample holds fewer than 650,000 clones; over 60% are singletons and the top ten take 10% to 15%. The sample taken for sequencing was PBMCs. These receptor sequences come from a woman aged 40 to 50 in good health. Some clones in this sample may be carry-over from other donors' samples.

This clone has a handful of counts. The V call is TRBV28, the J call TRBJ2-7; 8 positions agree with TRBD2. Germline loops: CDR1 MDHEN, CDR2 SYDVKM. The CDR3 loop spans 15 amino acids. After removal of 4 bases from V and 4 bases from J, the junction contained 9 bases not matched to a gene. This chain's CDR3 is CASSWNRGGGYEQYF. The CDR3 DNA is TGTGCCAGCAGTTGGAACCGGGGGGGCGGTTACGAGCAGTACTTC. The entire variable domain, with the rest obtained from reference TRBV28 and TRBJ2-7, is as follows: DVKVTQSSRYLVKRTGEKVFLECVQDMDHENMFWYRQDPGLGLRLIYFSYDVKMKEKGDIPEGYSVSREKKERFSLILESASTNQTSMYLCASSWNRGGGYEQYFGPGTRLTVT.

This chain joins TRBV5-1 and TRBJ2-3, with 14 bases lining up with TRBD2. The CDR3 has 19 residues. V lost 0 bases and J lost 5; bases outside the gene matches: 11. CDR1 SGHRS and CDR2 YFSETQ come from the germline V gene. The CDR3 loop reads CASSLGLAGGPSSEDTQYF. The CDR3, as DNA: TGCGCCAGCAGCTTGGGACTAGCGGGAGGGCCCTCTAGTGAAGATACGCAGTATTTT.

A single count supports this clone. The chain joins TRBV5-1 to TRBJ2-1; 8 nucleotides match TRBD1. The CDR3 is 14 amino acids. V shed 2 bases, J shed 6 bases, and the junction held 4 bases outside the gene matches. Germline V gene data show CDR1 as SGHRS and CDR2 as YFSETQ. CDR3 in amino acids: CASSFATGVNEQFF. The CDR3 region has the DNA TGCGCCAGCAGCTTCGCGACAGGGGTCAATGAGCAGTTCTTC.

This rearrangement joins TRBV15 to TRBJ2-1, with a tentative D call TRBD1 (6 bases). CDR3 size: 15 residues. Trimming left V 0 bases short and J 6 bases short, with 12 bases between. Germline loops: CDR1 LNHNV, CDR2 YYDKDF (reference sequence). CDR3 loop: CATSRDPGALNEQFF. The DNA of the CDR3 is TGTGCCACCAGCAGAGATCCAGGGGCGCTCAATGAGCAGTTCTTC.

The V gene is TRBV10-3, the J gene TRBJ1-5, with a tentative D call TRBD1 (6 bases). The CDR3 covers 14 residues. CDR1 is ENHRY, CDR2 SYGVKD, per germline. Trimming took 10 bases from V and 0 from J, leaving 13 bases between them. CDR3 protein: CATGTGASNQPQHF. The CDR3 nucleotides read TGTGCCACCGGTACGGGGGCTAGCAATCAGCCCCAGCATTTT.

The J gene is TRBJ1-4, the V gene TRBV2; D ambiguous. This CDR3 is 14 amino acids long. The V gene lost 3 bases and the J gene lost 4 bases, with 9 bases spanning the gap. Germline CDR1 and CDR2: SNHLY and FYNNEI. CDR3 in DNA: TGTGCCAGCAGTGAGACGACCTTTAATGAAAAACTGTTTTTT. Encoded protein: CASSETTFNEKLFF.

About this clone: Just one base apart from a much larger clone, this may be a read error. V is TRBV7-2 and J is TRBJ1-4, with 7 bases that match TRBD1. Germline V gene data show CDR1 as SGHTA and CDR2 as FQGNSA. This CDR3 spans 15 amino acids. The CDR3 region is CASNLNRGANEKLFF. As DNA, the CDR3 is TGTGCCAGCAACTTAAACAGGGGCGCAAATGAAAAACTGTTTTTT.

This chain joins TRBV5-1 and TRBJ2-5; the D gene is possibly TRBD1 (5 bases). The CDR3 is made up of 14 amino acids. The germline V gene encodes CDR1 SGHRS and CDR2 YFSETQ. V was pared by 0 bases and J by 2 bases, with 8 bases between. CDR3 sequence reads: CASSLVRGQETQYF. The CDR3 DNA follows: TGCGCCAGCAGCTTGGTTAGGGGACAAGAGACCCAGTACTTC.

The chain employs TRBV18 and TRBJ2-2; a possible D gene is TRBD1 (6 bases). V lost 4 bases to trimming and J lost 0 bases, with 12 bases between them. The V gene's germline CDR1 is KGHSH and CDR2 LQKENI. This CDR3 contains 16 residues. This CDR3 is CASSLSGASNTGELFF. Written as DNA, the CDR3 is TGTGCCAGCTCACTTTCAGGGGCCTCGAACACCGGGGAGCTGTTTTTT.

The chain employs TRBV6-1 and TRBJ2-7; weak D call: TRBD1 (5 bases). Trimming took 8 bases from V and 4 from J, leaving 12 bases between them. This CDR3 region has 12 residues. Germline V gives CDR1 MNHNS, CDR2 SASEGT. The CDR3 region is CASGGRQYEQYF. The CDR3 DNA reads as TGTGCCAGCGGTGGCAGACAGTACGAGCAGTACTTC.

The CDR3 DNA follows: TGTGCCAGCTCATCGTACAGGGAGATATCCTCCTACGAGCAGTACTTC. It is translated as CASSSYREISSYEQYF. This chain uses TRBV18 with TRBJ2-7; D is perhaps TRBD1 (6 bases). Germline-derived CDR1 and CDR2 are KGHSH and LQKENI. The CDR3 contains 16 residues. The V end lost 5 bases, the J end lost 0 bases, and 17 bases lay between the germline ends.

The rearrangement joins TRBV5-1 to TRBJ2-2; TRBD2 agrees at 12 bases. Unmatched junction bases numbered 10, after V lost 1 base and J lost 6 bases. This CDR3 is built from 18 residues. Germline CDR1 and CDR2: SGHRS and YFSETQ. The CDR3, as DNA: TGCGCCAGCAGCTTGAGAACGACTAGCGGGAGATTTTCCGGGGAGCTGTTTTTT. Translating gives CASSLRTTSGRFSGELFF. Together with reference TRBV5-1 and TRBJ2-2, the CDR3 gives the full variable domain: KAGVTQTPRYLIKTRGQQVTLSCSPISGHRSVSWYQQTPGQGLQFLFEYFSETQRNKGNFPGRFSGRQFSNSRSEMNVSTLELGDSALYLCASSLRTTSGRFSGELFFGEGSRLTVL.

The V call is TRBV15, the J call TRBJ2-1; 9 bases agree with TRBD2. The V and J ends lost 0 bases and 2 bases, in that order; junction bases with no gene match: 2. The germline V gene has CDR1 LNHNV and CDR2 YYDKDF (reference sequence). This CDR3 comprises 16 residues. The chain's CDR3 is CATSRDVAGAYNEQFF. The CDR3 bases are TGTGCCACCAGCAGAGACGTAGCGGGAGCCTACAATGAGCAGTTCTTC.

This clone was recorded a few times. A far larger clone is a single base away, which makes a read error likely. At the DNA level, this CDR3 is encoded by other sequences in the same sample as well. The genes are TRBV7-9 and TRBJ1-1; D remains ambiguous. The CDR3 runs 13 residues. Germline V CDR1 and CDR2: SEHNR, FQNEAQ (reference sequence). CDR3 sequence reads: CASSLDMNTEAFF. As DNA, the CDR3 is TGTGCCAGCAGCTTAGACATGAACACCGAAGCTTTCTTT.

The gene calls are TRBV29-1 and TRBJ1-1; D might be TRBD1 (6 bases). The CDR3 spans 12 residues. From germline, CDR1 is SQVTM and CDR2 ANQGSEA. Trimming pared 6 bases from V and 4 bases from J, leaving 12 bases between. The CDR3 sequence: CSVGRGLTEAFF. The CDR3 DNA is TGCAGCGTCGGCAGGGGACTCACTGAAGCTTTCTTT.

This chain uses TRBV10-3 with TRBJ2-1, with 9 nucleotides matching TRBD2. The germline V gene has CDR1 ENHRY and CDR2 SYGVKD. The CDR3 contains 17 residues. J lost 8 bases, V lost 11 bases, and 22 bases had no gene match. CDR3 residues: CAPDLPLAGAIGDEQFF. The CDR3 bases are TGTGCCCCCGACCTCCCACTAGCGGGTGCTATAGGGGATGAGCAGTTCTTC.

The sample holds a few counts of this clone. The chain joins TRBV27 to TRBJ2-7; D possibly corresponds to TRBD2 (6 bases). This CDR3 is 14 amino acids long. CDR1 is MNHEY, CDR2 SMNVEV, per germline (reference sequence). Between the trimmed V and J ends, which lost 3 bases and 2 bases, there was a span of 11 bases. This CDR3 is CASSFEGGAYEQYF. DNA for the CDR3: TGTGCCAGCAGTTTTGAGGGAGGAGCCTACGAGCAGTACTTC.

This rearrangement joins TRBV19 to TRBJ2-2; D is uncertain. Germline assignment: CDR1 LNHDA and CDR2 SQIVND (reference sequence). With 4 bases removed from V and 5 bases from J, the gap between germline ends came to 17 bases. The CDR3 is made up of 16 amino acids. CDR3 in DNA: TGTGCCAGTAGTAGCCCCATCGTAGGGTCGACCGGGGAGCTGTTTTTT. Translation gives CASSSPIVGSTGELFF.

The chain combines TRBV7-6 with TRBJ2-5, with 7 bases matching TRBD2. Germline V CDR1 and CDR2: SGHVS, FNYEAQ. Losses at the gene ends were 4 bases for V and 1 base for J; bases not matched to a gene: 12. This CDR3 is built from 17 residues. The CDR3 DNA is TGTGCCAGCAGCTCAACGGAACCACTAGCGACCCAAGAGACCCAGTACTTC. Protein sequence: CASSSTEPLATQETQYF.

The genes are TRBV7-2 and TRBJ1-2; the match to TRBD1 covers 9 bases. The CDR3 is 15 amino acids. The ends lost 4 bases at V and 4 bases at J; junction bases unmatched: 7. Per the germline V gene, CDR1 is SGHTA and CDR2 is FQGNSA. The CDR3 DNA sequence: TGTGCCAGCAGCTCACCCTCGGGACAGGGCTATGGCTACACCTTC. Amino acids: CASSSPSGQGYGYTF.

The chain employs TRBV9 and TRBJ2-1, with 9 bases identical to TRBD2. The V gene's germline CDR1 is SGDLS and CDR2 YYNGEE. The CDR3 is 15 residues long. Trimming took 0 bases from V and 7 from J; bases not matched to a gene: 5. The chain's CDR3 is CASSVGLAGSNEQFF. The CDR3 region has the DNA TGTGCCAGCAGCGTAGGGCTAGCGGGATCTAATGAGCAGTTCTTC.

The rearrangement joins TRBV2 to TRBJ1-3; 8 nucleotides match TRBD1. Germline V gene lookup returns CDR1 SNHLY and CDR2 FYNNEI. There are 15 residues in the CDR3. Trimming removed 5 bases from V and 2 bases from J; junction bases left unmatched: 5. The CDR3 spells CASSITDRAGNTIYF. CDR3 DNA sequence: TGTGCCAGCAGTATAACGGACAGGGCTGGAAACACCATATATTTT.